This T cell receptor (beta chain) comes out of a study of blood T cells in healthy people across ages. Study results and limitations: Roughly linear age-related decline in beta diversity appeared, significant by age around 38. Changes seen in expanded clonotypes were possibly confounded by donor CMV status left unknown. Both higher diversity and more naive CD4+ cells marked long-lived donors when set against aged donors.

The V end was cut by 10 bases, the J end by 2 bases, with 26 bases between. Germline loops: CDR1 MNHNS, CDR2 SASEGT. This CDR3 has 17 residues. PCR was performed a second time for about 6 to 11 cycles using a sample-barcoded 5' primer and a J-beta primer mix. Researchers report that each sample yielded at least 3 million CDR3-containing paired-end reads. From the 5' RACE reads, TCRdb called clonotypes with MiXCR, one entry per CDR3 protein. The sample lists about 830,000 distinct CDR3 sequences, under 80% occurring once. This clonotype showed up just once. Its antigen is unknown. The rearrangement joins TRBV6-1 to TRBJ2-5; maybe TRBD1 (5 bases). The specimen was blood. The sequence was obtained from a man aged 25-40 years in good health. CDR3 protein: CAIPNRPKGADQETQYF. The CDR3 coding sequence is TGTGCCATCCCTAATCGACCTAAAGGGGCGGATCAAGAGACCCAGTACTTC.